This T cell receptor beta chain comes out of a study of PD-1 blockade in classical Hodgkin lymphoma (dated by TCRdb to 2019 to 2021). Some background on the complete study: Nivolumab dosing was 3 mg/kg intravenously every 2 weeks, continuing until either disease progression or unacceptable toxicity. The study used CyTOF and TCR beta sequencing to define a peripheral blood immune signature of response to PD-1 blockade in classical Hodgkin lymphoma. The study at large found these results: Lower diversity was seen in patients whose nivolumab began less than 1 year after ASCT, and these patients were left out of later analyses so that immune reconstitution would not confound the results. Baseline TCR diversity was reported to be lower in newly diagnosed patients than in healthy donors, and even lower in relapsed/refractory patients. By C4D1, a significant rise was seen in CD4+ TCR diversity but not in CD8+ TCR diversity (p=0.0027 vs p=0.16), and the rise was most apparent among complete responders (p=0.02). Baseline diversity similar to that of newly diagnosed patients was observed in trial patients achieving complete response, whereas significantly lower diversity was observed in partial responders and progressors. Only a single clinical trial cohort was studied, and what caused the repertoire differences, possibly disease activity or prior therapy, remained undefined.

As for this clone: Its antigen target is currently unknown. One base away there is no much larger clone; base qualities are not given.

Taken from cysteine to phenylalanine, the CDR3 has 14 residues. Just the 42-base CDR3 DNA is kept, in frame starting at base 1. CDR1 and CDR2 (SGHNT, YYREEE) derive from the germline V gene (reference sequence). Deletion took 2 bases off V and 4 bases off J, with a span of 9 bases between the germline ends. Reading the label with the study, this specimen's time point is: cycle 1 day 1 (C1D1), immediately before nivolumab initiation. All trial patients had relapsed after autologous stem cell transplantation, with cohorts A, B and C differing in prior brentuximab vedotin exposure. The trial cohort comprised some 60 patients with relapsed/refractory classical Hodgkin lymphoma whose best overall responses were complete response, partial response or progressive disease. Single-agent nivolumab was administered to trial patients in the multi-cohort phase II CheckMate 205 trial. An independent review committee assessed best overall response using the 2007 International Working Group response criteria. PBMCs from the trial were collected at three points: immediately before nivolumab initiation (C1D1), and during therapy at cycle 2 day 1 and cycle 4 day 1. Peripheral blood was collected in 8 mL Vacutainer Cell Preparation Tubes, from which PBMCs were isolated by centrifugation and then cryopreserved.

Genomic DNA was extracted with the Qiagen DNeasy kit from unsorted PBMCs and from negatively selected CD4+ and CD8+ fractions. Amplification of TCR beta CDR3 regions was done by immunoSEQ multiplex PCR with primers that anneal to V and J segments. A synthetic immune receptor repertoire was used to minimize amplification bias, and remaining bias was computationally removed after sequencing. From the authors' description of their analysis: Custom Python scripts were used to quantify repertoire diversity as the Shannon entropy index. The unsorted, CD4+ and CD8+ repertoires were each analyzed separately, with the exception of combined analyses, where CD4+ and CD8+ sequences were merged in silico. A clone counted as expanded when the clone's frequency after treatment rose at least 2-fold relative to C1D1, and clones undetected at baseline were given a pseudocount of 0.5. Clones with 0 or 1 copy at C1D1 were defined as singleton clones, while clones with 2 or more copies were defined as non-singleton clones. Clones expanded in unsorted samples were assigned a CD4+, CD8+ or unknown annotation through matching of protein sequences in sorted samples from the same patient. Diversity changes from C1D1 to C4D1 were tested in paired samples using Wilcoxon tests. Not all clones reach the TCRdb copy of this immuneACCESS table, which keeps in-frame sequences only. Checked studies attribute under half of the gap to unresolved V genes and leave the rest unexplained. That table gives V, J and clone size, and the DNA gave D and trimming. This sample is represented by roughly 23,000 clones; approximately 74% of them were singletons. In total, the top ten clones hold 15% to 20% of the sample.

This receptor was taken from a human donor with classical Hodgkin lymphoma. Recombination connected TRBV5-4 to TRBJ2-2; the D region possibly corresponds to TRBD2 (5 bases align). This sample comprised peripheral blood mononuclear cells (PBMCs), obtained at baseline. The bases are TGTGCCAGCAGCTTCCGGGATTCCACCGGGGAGCTGTTTTTT. Its translation reads: CASSFRDSTGELFF.